The next 14 T cell receptor beta chains were all read from a single sample in a study of blood T cell repertoires in COVID-19. The data were produced by immunoSEQ multiplex PCR, yet TCRdb's version contains in-frame clones alone and is incomplete. The sample has 200,000 or so clones; 75% to 85% are singletons. The specimen was peripheral blood. Source of these receptors: a woman of 80 years or more with COVID-19, enrolled during active disease.

J is TRBJ1-3 and V is TRBV7-9, with TRBD1 as a possible D gene (5 bases). CDR3 length: 15 residues. Germline V gene lookup returns CDR1 SEHNR and CDR2 FQNEAQ (reference sequence). V shed 3 bases and J shed 0 bases, with 9 bases lying between them. CDR3 DNA: TGTGCCAGCAGCTTTGACGGGGGCTCTGGAAACACCATATATTTT. This translates into CASSFDGGSGNTIYF. Using reference TRBV7-9 and TRBJ1-3 for the parts outside the CDR3, the full variable domain is DTGVSQNPRHKITKRGQNVTFRCDPISEHNRLYWYRQTLGQGPEFLTYFQNEAQLEKSRLLSDRFSAERPKGSFSTLEIQRTEQGDSAMYLCASSFDGGSGNTIYFGEGSWLTVV.

The V and J genes are TRBV5-1 and TRBJ1-2; tentatively, D is TRBD1 (5 bases). The V gene lost 2 bases and the J gene lost 6 bases, with 11 bases spanning the gap. Germline loops: CDR1 SGHRS, CDR2 YFSETQ. This CDR3 region has 13 residues. The CDR3 DNA sequence: TGCGCCAGCAGCTTAGGGGATGGCGATGGCTACACCTTC. The encoded protein is CASSLGDGDGYTF.

The chain links TRBV5-1 to TRBJ2-7; the D gene is possibly TRBD1 (5 bases). CDR3 length: 15 amino acids. Trimming removed 2 bases from V and 3 bases from J, with 15 bases in between. Germline CDR1 and CDR2: SGHRS and YFSETQ. The CDR3: CASSLRAGHLYEQYF. The CDR3 DNA is TGCGCCAGCAGCTTAAGGGCAGGGCACCTCTACGAGCAGTACTTC.

The rearrangement links TRBV5-1 to TRBJ2-3; D remains unclear. The CDR3 length is 14 residues. Trimming shortened V by 1 base and J by 2 bases, and 8 bases separated the two germline ends. Per the germline V gene, CDR1 is SGHRS and CDR2 is YFSETQ. Here the CDR3 DNA reads TGCGCCAGCAGCTTGCGAGAGGCCACAGATACGCAGTATTTT. This translates into CASSLREATDTQYF.

V is TRBV9 and J is TRBJ2-1; D might be TRBD1 (6 bases). The CDR3 covers 13 residues. Germline V CDR1 and CDR2: SGDLS, YYNGEE. V was clipped by 7 bases and J by 1 base, with 9 bases between them. CDR3 bases: TGTGCCAGCCAAGGGGGATCCTACAATGAGCAGTTCTTC. As protein: CASQGGSYNEQFF.

The chain employs TRBV5-4 and TRBJ2-7; D is uncertain. Trimming took off 1 base at V and 5 bases at J, with 10 bases between the two ends. The CDR3 extends over 13 amino acids. Per the germline V gene, CDR1 is SGHNT and CDR2 is YYREEE (reference sequence). The CDR3 DNA reads TGTGCCAGCAGCTTGTCCTTGGGCAACGAGCAGTACTTC. This encodes CASSLSLGNEQYF.

This sequence joins TRBV6-6 and TRBJ2-7; the match to TRBD2 covers 7 bases. The V gene's germline CDR1 is MNHNY and CDR2 SVGAGI (reference sequence). Trimming took 8 bases from V and 0 from J; bases not matched to a gene: 7. The CDR3 sequence is 14 residues long. The CDR3 DNA reads as TGTGCCAGCTCTGGGCTAGCGGACTCCTACGAGCAGTACTTC. It is translated as CASSGLADSYEQYF.

A few counts support this clone. The rearrangement links TRBV4-1 to TRBJ1-2; D gene ambiguous. The ends were cut back, 0 bases at V and 0 bases at J, with 8 bases in the middle. The germline V gene has CDR1 MGHRA and CDR2 YSYEKL. The CDR3 sequence is 15 residues long. CDR3 nucleotides: TGCGCCAGCAGCCAAGAGACGGGTACTAACTATGGCTACACCTTC. Amino acid sequence: CASSQETGTNYGYTF.

The count of this clone is one. The chain combines TRBV18 with TRBJ1-1; D perhaps matches TRBD1 (5 bases). This CDR3 comprises 13 residues. Germline V gene lookup returns CDR1 KGHSH and CDR2 LQKENI. Trimming pared 6 bases from V and 2 bases from J, leaving 10 bases between. This CDR3 reads CASSGQTNTEAFF. CDR3 DNA sequence: TGTGCCAGCTCTGGACAAACCAACACTGAAGCTTTCTTT.

The gene calls are TRBV4-2 and TRBJ1-5; D remains ambiguous. The CDR3 has 15 amino acids. The germline CDR1 and CDR2 sequences are LGHNA and YNFKEQ. V was pared by 0 bases and J by 3 bases, with 9 bases between. This CDR3 is CASSQDGQFNQPQHF. DNA of the CDR3: TGTGCCAGCAGCCAAGATGGGCAGTTCAATCAGCCCCAGCATTTT.

This sequence joins TRBV19 and TRBJ1-2, with TRBD1 as a possible D gene (6 bases). Germline V CDR1 and CDR2: LNHDA, SQIVND (reference sequence). With 6 bases removed from V and 2 bases from J, the gap between germline ends came to 7 bases. This CDR3 contains 12 residues. In DNA form, the CDR3 reads TGTGCCAGTAGCGGACAGAACTATGGCTACACCTTC. Its translation is CASSGQNYGYTF.

This clone came up once. This sample also contains other DNA sequences that code for the same CDR3. The chain recombines TRBV7-9 with TRBJ2-2; D possibly corresponds to TRBD1 (5 bases). Per the germline V gene, CDR1 is SEHNR and CDR2 is FQNEAQ (reference sequence). The CDR3 spans 15 residues. With 5 bases removed from V and 1 base from J, the gap between germline ends came to 11 bases. Here the CDR3 reads CASSLGQGNTGELFF. The CDR3 DNA is TGTGCCAGCAGCCTCGGGCAGGGGAACACCGGGGAGCTGTTTTTT.

This clone was detected a few times. V gene TRBV10-1 combines with J gene TRBJ2-4, with 7 bases aligning to TRBD1. CDR3 length equals 10 residues. V lost 7 bases to trimming and J lost 15 bases; unmatched junction nucleotides: 6. CDR1 and CDR2 from the germline V gene are WNHNN and SYGVQD (reference sequence). This CDR3 is CASIRGTSYF. The CDR3 region has the DNA TGCGCCAGCATCAGGGGGACGTCGTACTTC.

The V and J genes are TRBV5-1 and TRBJ2-7, with TRBD1 matching over 7 bases. In germline, CDR1 is SGHRS, CDR2 YFSETQ. Trimming cost V 4 bases and J 3 bases; bases outside gene matches: 10. CDR3 length: 15 amino acids. CDR3 in DNA: TGCGCCAGCAGCCCCGAGACAGGGAGAGGCTACGAGCAGTACTTC. Its translation: CASSPETGRGYEQYF.